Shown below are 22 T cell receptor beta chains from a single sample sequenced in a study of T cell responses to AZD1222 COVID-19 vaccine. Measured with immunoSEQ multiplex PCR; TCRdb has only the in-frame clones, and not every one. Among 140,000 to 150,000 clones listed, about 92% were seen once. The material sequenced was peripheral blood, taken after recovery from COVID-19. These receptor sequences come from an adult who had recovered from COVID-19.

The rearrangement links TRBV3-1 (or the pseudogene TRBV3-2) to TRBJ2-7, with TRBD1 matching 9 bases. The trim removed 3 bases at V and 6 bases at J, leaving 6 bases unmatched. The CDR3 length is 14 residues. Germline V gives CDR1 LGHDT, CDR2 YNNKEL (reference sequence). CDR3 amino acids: CASSQYRDRVEQYF. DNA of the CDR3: TGTGCCAGCAGCCAGTACCGGGACAGGGTCGAGCAGTACTTC.

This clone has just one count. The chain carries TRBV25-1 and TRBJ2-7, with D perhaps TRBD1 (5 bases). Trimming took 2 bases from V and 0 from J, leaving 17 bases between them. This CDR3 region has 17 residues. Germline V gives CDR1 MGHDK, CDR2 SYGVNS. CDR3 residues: CASSEPPRDSSSYEQYF. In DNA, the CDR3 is TGTGCCAGCAGTGAACCCCCACGCGACAGCAGCTCCTACGAGCAGTACTTC.

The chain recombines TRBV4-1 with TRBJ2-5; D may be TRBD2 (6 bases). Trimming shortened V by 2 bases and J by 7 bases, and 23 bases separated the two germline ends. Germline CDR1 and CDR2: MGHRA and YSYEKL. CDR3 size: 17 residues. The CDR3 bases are TGCGCCAGCAGCCAAATAGATATGGGACTGCCCACCGGGACCCAGTACTTC. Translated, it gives CASSQIDMGLPTGTQYF.

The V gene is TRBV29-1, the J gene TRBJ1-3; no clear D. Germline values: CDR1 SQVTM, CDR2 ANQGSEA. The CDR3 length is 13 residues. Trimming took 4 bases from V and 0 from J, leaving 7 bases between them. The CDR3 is CSVAVGSGNTIYF. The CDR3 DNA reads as TGCAGCGTTGCCGTGGGCTCTGGAAACACCATATATTTT.

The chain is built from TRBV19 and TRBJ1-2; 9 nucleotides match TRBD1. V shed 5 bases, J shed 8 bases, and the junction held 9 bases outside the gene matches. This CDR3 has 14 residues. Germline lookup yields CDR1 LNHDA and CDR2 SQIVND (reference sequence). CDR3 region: CASSVLGQGRGYTF. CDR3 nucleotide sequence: TGTGCCAGTAGTGTCTTGGGACAGGGAAGGGGCTACACCTTC.

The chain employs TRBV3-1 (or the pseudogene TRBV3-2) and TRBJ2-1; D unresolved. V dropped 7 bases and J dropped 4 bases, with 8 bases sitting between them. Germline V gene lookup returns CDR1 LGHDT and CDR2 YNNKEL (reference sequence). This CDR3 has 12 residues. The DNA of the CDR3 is TGTGCCAGCAACCTCGGATACAATGAGCAGTTCTTC. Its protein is CASNLGYNEQFF.

The CDR3 sequence: CSDGQASYEQYF. The CDR3 DNA reads as TGCAGCGACGGACAGGCCTCCTACGAGCAGTACTTC. This chain uses TRBV29-1 with TRBJ2-7; 7 positions agree with TRBD1. The germline CDR1 and CDR2 sequences are SQVTM and ANQGSEA. Losses at the gene ends were 7 bases for V and 0 bases for J; bases not matched to a gene: 3. This CDR3 has 12 amino acids.

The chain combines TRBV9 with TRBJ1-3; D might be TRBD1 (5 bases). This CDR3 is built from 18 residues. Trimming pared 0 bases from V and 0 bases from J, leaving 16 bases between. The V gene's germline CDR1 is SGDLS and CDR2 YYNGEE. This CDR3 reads CASSVDDRGAGSGNTIYF. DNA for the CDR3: TGTGCCAGCAGCGTAGATGACCGGGGCGCGGGCTCTGGAAACACCATATATTTT.

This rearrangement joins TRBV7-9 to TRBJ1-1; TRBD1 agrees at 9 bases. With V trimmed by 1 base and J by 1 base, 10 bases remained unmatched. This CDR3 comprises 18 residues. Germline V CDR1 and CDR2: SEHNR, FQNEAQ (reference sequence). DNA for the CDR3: TGTGCCAGCAGCTTAGACGGGGGACAGGGAGGAGCGAACACTGAAGCTTTCTTT. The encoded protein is CASSLDGGQGGANTEAFF.

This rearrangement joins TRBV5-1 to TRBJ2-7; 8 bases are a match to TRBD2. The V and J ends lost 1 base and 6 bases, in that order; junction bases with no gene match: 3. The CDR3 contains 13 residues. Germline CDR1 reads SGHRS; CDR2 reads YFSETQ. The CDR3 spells CASSLLAGFEQYF. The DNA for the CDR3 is TGCGCCAGCAGCTTGCTAGCGGGTTTCGAGCAGTACTTC.

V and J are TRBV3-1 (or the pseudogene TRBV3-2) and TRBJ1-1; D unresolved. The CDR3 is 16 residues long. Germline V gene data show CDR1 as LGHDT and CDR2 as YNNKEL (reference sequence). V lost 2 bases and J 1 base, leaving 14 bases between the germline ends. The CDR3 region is CASSQYIGLQNTEAFF. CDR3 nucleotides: TGTGCCAGCAGCCAATATATAGGGCTACAGAACACTGAAGCTTTCTTT.

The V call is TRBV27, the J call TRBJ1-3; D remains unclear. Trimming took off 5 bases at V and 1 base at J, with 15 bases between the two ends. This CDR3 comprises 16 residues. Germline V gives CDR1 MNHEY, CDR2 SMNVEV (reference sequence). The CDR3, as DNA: TGTGCCAGCAGTCCCACCGGACGGGGATCTGGAAACACCATATATTTT. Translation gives CASSPTGRGSGNTIYF.

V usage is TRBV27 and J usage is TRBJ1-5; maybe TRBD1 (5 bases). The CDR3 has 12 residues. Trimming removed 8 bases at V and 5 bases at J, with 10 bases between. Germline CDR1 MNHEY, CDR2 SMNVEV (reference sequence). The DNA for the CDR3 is TGTGCCAGCTCGGGGCACGATCAGCCCCAGCATTTT. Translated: CASSGHDQPQHF.

CDR3 sequence reads: CASSQEPPTYEQYF. The CDR3 DNA follows: TGCGCCAGTAGCCAGGAGCCGCCCACCTACGAGCAGTACTTC. The chain combines TRBV5-1 with TRBJ2-7; no definite D call. The CDR3 is made up of 14 amino acids. Germline loops: CDR1 SGHRS, CDR2 YFSETQ. V lost 8 bases, J lost 2 bases, and 17 bases lay in between.

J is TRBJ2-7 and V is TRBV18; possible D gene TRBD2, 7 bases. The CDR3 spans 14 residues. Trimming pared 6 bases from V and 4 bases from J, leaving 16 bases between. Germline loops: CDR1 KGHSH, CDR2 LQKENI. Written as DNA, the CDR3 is TGTGCCAGCTCCCCCGGGGGGCCCCTTTACGAGCAGTACTTC. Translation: CASSPGGPLYEQYF.

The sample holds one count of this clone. CDR3: CASSSRTTGLGEQYF. CDR3 coding DNA: TGTGCCAGCAGCTCACGGACGACAGGGCTCGGCGAGCAGTACTTC. The rearrangement joins TRBV11-2 to TRBJ2-7; 7 bases align to TRBD1. The CDR3 covers 15 residues. Germline trimming cut 4 bases from V and 6 bases from J; bases unmatched to any gene: 12. Germline-derived CDR1 and CDR2 are SGHAT and FQNNGV.

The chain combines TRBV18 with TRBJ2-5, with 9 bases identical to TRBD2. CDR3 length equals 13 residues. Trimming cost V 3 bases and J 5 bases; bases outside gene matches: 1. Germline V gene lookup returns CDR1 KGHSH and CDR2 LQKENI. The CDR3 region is CASSPGLAETQYF. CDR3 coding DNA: TGTGCCAGCTCACCGGGACTAGCCGAGACCCAGTACTTC.

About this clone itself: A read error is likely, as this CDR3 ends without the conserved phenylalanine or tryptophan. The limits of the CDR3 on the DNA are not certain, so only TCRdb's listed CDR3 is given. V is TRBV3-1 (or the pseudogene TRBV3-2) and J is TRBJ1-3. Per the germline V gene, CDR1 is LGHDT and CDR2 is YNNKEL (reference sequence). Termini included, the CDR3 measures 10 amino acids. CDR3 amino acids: CASSQSRGRV.

The CDR3 region is CASRGTEAFF. The CDR3 DNA reads TGTGCCAGCAGAGGCACTGAAGCTTTCTTT. The chain has TRBV2 and TRBJ1-1; D ambiguous. Per the germline V gene, CDR1 is SNHLY and CDR2 is FYNNEI. The CDR3 length is 10 residues. Trimming cost V 6 bases and J 4 bases, with 3 bases left between them.

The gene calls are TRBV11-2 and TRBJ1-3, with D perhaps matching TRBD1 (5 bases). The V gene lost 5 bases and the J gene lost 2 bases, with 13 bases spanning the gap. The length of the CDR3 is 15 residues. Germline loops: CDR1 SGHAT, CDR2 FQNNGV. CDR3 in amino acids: CASSLYGGTGNTIYF. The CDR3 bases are TGTGCCAGCAGCCTATATGGGGGGACTGGAAACACCATATATTTT.

The CDR3 is CASSHPGGEAFF. CDR3 nucleotide sequence: TGTGCCAGCAGCCACCCGGGCGGCGAAGCTTTCTTT. The J gene is TRBJ1-1, the V gene TRBV7-9; D not certain. Germline CDR1 SEHNR, CDR2 FQNEAQ (reference sequence). V dropped 5 bases and J dropped 8 bases, with 12 bases sitting between them. CDR3 length: 12 amino acids.

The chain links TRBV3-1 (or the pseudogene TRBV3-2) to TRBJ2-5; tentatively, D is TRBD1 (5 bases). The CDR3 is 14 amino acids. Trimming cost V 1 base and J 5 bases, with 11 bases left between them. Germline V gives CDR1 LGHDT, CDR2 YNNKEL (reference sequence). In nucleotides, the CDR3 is TGTGCCAGCAGCCAAGGGCAGGGTCGCGAGACCCAGTACTTC. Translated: CASSQGQGRETQYF.